This T cell receptor beta chain was sequenced for a study of OX40 agonist ivuxolimab in advanced cancers. About the full investigation: The costimulatory receptor OX40 (CD134) was targeted by ivuxolimab, a fully human IgG2 agonistic monoclonal antibody. Among the 52 dose-escalation patients, around 20 had hepatocellular carcinoma, about 15 melanoma, 9 renal cell carcinoma and 9 head and neck cancer. The paper reports the monotherapy dose-escalation portion (N of about 50 patients) of the phase I ivuxolimab trial. Intravenous ivuxolimab was administered to patients every 2 weeks at six dose levels: 0.01, 0.1, 0.3, 1.5, 3 and 10 mg/kg. The point of sequencing TCRbeta in the periphery was to test whether ivuxolimab changed TCR sequence diversity and drove clonal T-cell expansion. Partial responses occurred in three dose-escalation patients: two with cutaneous melanoma and one with hepatocellular carcinoma. Prior anti-PD-1, anti-PD-L1 or anti-CTLA-4 therapy was permitted, and checkpoint inhibitors had been received by approximately 39% of dose-escalation patients. A male proportion of roughly 80% and a mean age of roughly 58 years, ranging from roughly 23 to 85, were recorded for the dose-escalation cohort. Beyond this particular receptor, the publication reports: At doses of 0.1 to 3.0 mg/kg, clonal expansion of both CD4+ and CD8+ blood T cells was observed from baseline to week 6. In the 0.1-3.0 mg/kg groups, partial responders had among the lowest normalized peripheral clonal expansion, particularly in CD8+ T cells. After ivuxolimab, expanded clones were on average more numerous among CD8+ T cells than among CD4+ T cells. Low levels of normalized T-cell clonal expansion were also seen in some patients who did not respond. Which antigens the clonally expanded peripheral T cells were specific for was not determined.

For sequencing of the TCRbeta CDR3 region, genomic DNA was extracted from the sorted cells. The immunoSEQ Assay was used to sequence the TCRbeta CDR3 regions. The immuneACCESS repertoire file appears here via TCRdb, limited to in-frame rearrangements. These files lack a portion of the clones; in checked studies, under half of the deficit traces to unresolved V genes, and the cause of the others is not known. The sample table records 90,000 to 120,000 clones; around 90% of these occur just once. About 1.2% of the sample goes to the ten largest clones. Concerning this clone: Its target antigen remains unknown. No base quality information exists; no much larger clone differs at one position.

V loses 5 bases of germline sequence and J loses 3 bases, and the interval between the two ends is 19 bases. The CDR3, from cysteine to phenylalanine, totals 17 residues. The DNA shown is the 51-base CDR3, in frame from base 1. For CDR1 and CDR2, the germline V gene lists SGHVS and FNYEAQ. Patients with autoimmune disease history or receiving systemic immunosuppression were excluded from the trial. In every dose cohort, peripheral blood was drawn for TCR sequencing at baseline, cycle 4 day 1, and cycle 7 day 1. The samples were drawn from a first-in-human, open-label, multicenter phase I dose-escalation trial of ivuxolimab. The trial enrolled adults with locally advanced or metastatic head and neck squamous cell, hepatocellular, melanoma or renal cell carcinoma. CD4+ and CD8+ T cells were sorted separately from peripheral blood before TCR sequencing.

The sequence is built from TRBV7-6 and TRBJ1-4; no D segment can be confidently identified. This sequence originates from an adult with an advanced solid tumor such as melanoma, head and neck, liver or kidney cancer. The input for sequencing was CD4+ or CD8+ T cells sorted from blood, taken in a trial of the OX40 agonist ivuxolimab. CDR3 protein: CASSPRILVGPNEKLFF. The nucleotide sequence reads TGTGCCAGCAGCCCGAGAATATTGGTCGGGCCTAATGAAAAACTGTTTTTT.